This T cell receptor beta chain was sequenced for a study of graft-versus-host responses after intestinal transplantation. Germline CDR1 is MGHRA and CDR2 is YSYEKL. The V gene end was trimmed by 3 bases and the J gene end by 8 bases; junction bases not matched to a gene: 6. The CDR3 is made up of 14 amino acids. Using immunoSEQ multiplex PCR, the repertoire was profiled, and TCRdb retains in-frame clones only, with some absent. The table has over 70,000 clones, over 85% seen once; the top ten hold less than 0.55%. With regard to this clone: Antigen: not known.

The sequence came from a human donor who received an intestinal transplant. The chain uses TRBV4-1 and TRBJ2-1, with 8 positions matching TRBD1. The starting material was unstimulated CD8+ T cells sorted from spleen or lymph node cells, obtained before intestinal transplant. The CDR3 DNA reads as TGCGCCAGCAGCCAGACGGACAGGGATTATGAGCAGTTCTTC. This translates into CASSQTDRDYEQFF.